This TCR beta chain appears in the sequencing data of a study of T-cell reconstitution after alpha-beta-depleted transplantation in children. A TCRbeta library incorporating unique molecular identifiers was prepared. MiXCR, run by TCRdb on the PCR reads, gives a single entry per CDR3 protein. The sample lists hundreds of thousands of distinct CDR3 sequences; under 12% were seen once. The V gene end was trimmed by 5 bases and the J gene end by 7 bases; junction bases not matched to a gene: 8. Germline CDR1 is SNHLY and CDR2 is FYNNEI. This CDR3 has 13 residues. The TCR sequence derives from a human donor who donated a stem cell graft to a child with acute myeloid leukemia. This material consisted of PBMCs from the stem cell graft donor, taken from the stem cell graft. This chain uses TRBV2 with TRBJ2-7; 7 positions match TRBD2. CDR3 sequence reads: CASSSSGPGEQYF. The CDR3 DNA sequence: TGTGCCAGCAGTTCTAGCGGTCCGGGGGAGCAGTACTTC.